What follows are 7 T cell receptor beta chains derived from one specimen sequenced in a study of shared clonotypes between healthy human individuals. Some clones are missing from TCRdb's copy, which holds only in-frame ones; the method was immunoSEQ multiplex PCR. The profile shows roughly 2,500,000 clones, 80% to 95% of them singletons. Sequencing used naive CD4+ T cells from PBMCs. Subset defined: CD45RA+ positively selected. The receptors were gathered from a man between 18 and 29 years old in good health. Some clones in this sample may be carry-over from other donors' samples.

This chain links TRBV7-2 with TRBJ2-3; TRBD2 agrees at 14 bases. Per germline, CDR1 SGHTA and CDR2 FQGNSA. The ends lost 3 bases at V and 12 bases at J; junction bases unmatched: 8. CDR3 length equals 15 residues. The CDR3 DNA is TGTGCCAGCAGCTTTGAACCGGGACTAGCGGGAGCCCAGTATTTT. Residues: CASSFEPGLAGAQYF.

The chain recombines TRBV11-3 with TRBJ2-2, with 8 bases identical to TRBD2. CDR3 length: 15 residues. Trimming at V came to 5 bases and at J to 0 bases, leaving 2 bases not matched to a gene. Germline V lookup: CDR1 SGHNT, CDR2 YENEEA. The DNA of the CDR3 is TGTGCCAGCAGCCGTAGCGGGGCGAACACCGGGGAGCTGTTTTTT. This codes for CASSRSGANTGELFF.

The chain has TRBV9 and TRBJ2-5; D not resolved. CDR1 SGDLS and CDR2 YYNGEE come from the germline V gene. The CDR3 spans 14 residues. V lost 3 bases to trimming and J lost 2 bases, with 11 bases between them. In DNA, the CDR3 is TGTGCCAGCAGCGGGGCGCAGGTTCAAGAGACCCAGTACTTC. Amino acids: CASSGAQVQETQYF.

The chain uses TRBV27 and TRBJ1-5; D gene ambiguous. The V and J ends lost 9 bases and 6 bases respectively, with 6 bases between them. CDR3 length equals 10 residues. Germline V lookup: CDR1 MNHEY, CDR2 SMNVEV (reference sequence). The CDR3 is CARLRQPQHF. Written as DNA, the CDR3 is TGTGCCAGACTCCGTCAGCCCCAGCATTTT.

The V gene is TRBV4-1, the J gene TRBJ2-2, with D perhaps TRBD2 (6 bases). This CDR3 has 16 amino acids. Germline V CDR1 and CDR2: MGHRA, YSYEKL. The ends were cut back, 2 bases at V and 0 bases at J, with 10 bases in the middle. The CDR3 DNA reads as TGCGCCAGCAGCCAACGGGACTCCTCGAACACCGGGGAGCTGTTTTTT. This translates into CASSQRDSSNTGELFF.

J is TRBJ2-5 and V is TRBV5-1; D possibly uses TRBD1 or TRBD2 (5 bases each). Trimming left V 3 bases short and J 5 bases short, with 14 bases between. The CDR3 totals 14 residues. Germline CDR1 and CDR2: SGHRS and YFSETQ. CDR3 sequence (DNA): TGCGCCAGCAGCTGGGTCCTTCGGGGCGAGACCCAGTACTTC. This codes for CASSWVLRGETQYF.

This chain links TRBV5-8 with TRBJ1-5; D is ambiguous. The V and J ends lost 4 bases and 6 bases respectively, with 17 bases between them. The CDR3 contains 15 residues. The germline V gene encodes CDR1 SGHTS and CDR2 YDEGEE. CDR3 in amino acids: CASSDWEGSFQPQHF. As DNA, the CDR3 is TGTGCCAGCAGCGATTGGGAAGGCTCATTTCAGCCCCAGCATTTT.